The 24 T cell receptor beta chains in this list originate from one sample, sequenced in a study of shared clonotypes between healthy human individuals. Measured with immunoSEQ multiplex PCR; TCRdb has only the in-frame clones, and not every one. The table has around 1,100,000 clones, approximately 75% seen once. The sequencing sample was made of memory CD4+ T cells from PBMCs. Subset indicated: CD45RA-negative fraction. These receptors were collected from a man aged 18 to 30 in good health. Some clones in this sample may be carry-over from other donors' samples.

This clone came up a few times. V is TRBV10-1 and J is TRBJ2-1, with D perhaps matching TRBD2 (6 bases). CDR3 length equals 14 residues. V was clipped by 3 bases and J by 6 bases, with 12 bases between them. CDR1 and CDR2 (germline): WNHNN, SYGVQD (reference sequence). The CDR3 here is CASSDGRRGNEQFF. CDR3 nucleotide sequence: TGCGCCAGCAGTGATGGGAGGAGAGGCAATGAGCAGTTCTTC.

The chain uses TRBV19 and TRBJ2-3; D is perhaps TRBD2 (6 bases). CDR3 length: 16 amino acids. Trimming removed 3 bases at V and 0 bases at J, with 13 bases between. Germline CDR1 and CDR2: LNHDA and SQIVND (reference sequence). CDR3 nucleotide sequence: TGTGCCAGTAGTATCTGGGCCGGGAGTAGCACAGATACGCAGTATTTT. As protein: CASSIWAGSSTDTQYF. Filled out from reference TRBV19 and TRBJ2-3, the complete variable domain reads DGGITQSPKYLFRKEGQNVTLSCEQNLNHDAMYWYRQDPGQGLRLIYYSQIVNDFQKGDIAEGYSVSREKKESFPLTVTSAQKNPTAFYLCASSIWAGSSTDTQYFGPGTRLTVL.

The chain has TRBV7-2 and TRBJ1-5; the D gene is possibly TRBD1 (5 bases). Germline V lookup: CDR1 SGHTA, CDR2 FQGNSA. This CDR3 has 15 amino acids. Trimming left V 4 bases short and J 1 base short, with 11 bases between. CDR3 DNA: TGTGCCAGCAGCTCAGTCTCAGGGAGCAATCAGCCCCAGCATTTT. This sequence encodes CASSSVSGSNQPQHF.

As concerns this clone: The identical CDR3 is also encoded by other nucleotide sequences in the sample. The chain combines TRBV7-9 with TRBJ1-2; D uncertain. The CDR3 spans 13 residues. The germline gives CDR1 SEHNR, CDR2 FQNEAQ (reference sequence). V gave up 5 bases and J gave up 5 bases, with 12 bases separating them. The CDR3 nucleotides read TGTGCCAGCAGCCTGGGTGGCCGATATGGCTACACCTTC. It is translated as CASSLGGRYGYTF. Drawing the rest from reference TRBV7-9 and TRBJ1-2, the complete variable domain is DTGVSQNPRHKITKRGQNVTFRCDPISEHNRLYWYRQTLGQGPEFLTYFQNEAQLEKSRLLSDRFSAERPKGSFSTLEIQRTEQGDSAMYLCASSLGGRYGYTFGSGTRLTVV.

The rearrangement links TRBV7-2 to TRBJ2-1; D is ambiguous. Deletions cut 3 bases from V and 7 bases from J, with 7 bases between. The CDR3 extends over 12 amino acids. Looked up from germline, CDR1 is SGHTA and CDR2 is FQGNSA. The CDR3 loop is CASSFFVNEQFF. The DNA of the CDR3 is TGTGCCAGCAGCTTCTTTGTTAATGAGCAGTTCTTC.

The chain has TRBV7-3 and TRBJ2-1, with D hard to call. This CDR3 has 13 amino acids. Germline assignment: CDR1 SGHTA and CDR2 FQGTGA. V lost 1 base to trimming and J lost 9 bases, with 10 bases between them. CDR3 nucleotides: TGTGCCAGCAGCTTAATGGCTTGGGGTGAGCAGTTCTTC. Protein product: CASSLMAWGEQFF.

The table lists this clone with a count of one. The chain couples TRBV7-2 to TRBJ2-7; D may be TRBD1 (5 bases). Germline CDR1 is SGHTA and CDR2 is FQGNSA. V was pared by 0 bases and J by 0 bases, with 6 bases between. The CDR3 extends over 14 amino acids. The CDR3, as DNA: TGTGCCAGCAGCTTAGCGACAGACTCCTACGAGCAGTACTTC. Amino acids: CASSLATDSYEQYF.

This sequence joins TRBV9 and TRBJ2-2, with a weak D call TRBD1 (6 bases). The CDR3 spans 14 residues. Germline lookup yields CDR1 SGDLS and CDR2 YYNGEE. V was trimmed by 0 bases and J by 4 bases, leaving 7 bases between them. CDR3 region: CASSVGTATGELFF. The CDR3 DNA follows: TGTGCCAGCAGCGTAGGGACAGCCACCGGGGAGCTGTTTTTT.

The chain uses TRBV2 and TRBJ2-2; D possibly matches TRBD1 or TRBD2 (5 bases each). The length of the CDR3 is 17 residues. Looked up from germline, CDR1 is SNHLY and CDR2 is FYNNEI. V gave up 3 bases and J gave up 6 bases, with 20 bases separating them. The CDR3 protein is CASSDPGDSRGAGELFF. CDR3 DNA: TGTGCCAGCAGTGACCCCGGAGACTCAAGAGGGGCCGGGGAGCTGTTTTTT.

Of note for this clone: The germline gene is not matched at one end of the junction; a read error may be the cause. V is TRBV29-1 and J is TRBJ1-1; 11 nucleotides line up with TRBD1. Germline V CDR1 and CDR2: SQVTM, ANQGSEA. CDR3 length: 14 residues. This chain's CDR3 is CSVSAGTGGTEASF. CDR3 bases: TGCAGCGTTAGCGCCGGGACAGGGGGGACCGAAGCTTCCTTT.

V gene TRBV7-9 combines with J gene TRBJ2-1; 13 bases are shared with TRBD2. Trimming removed 5 bases from V and 6 bases from J; junction bases left unmatched: 7. The CDR3 totals 16 residues. CDR1 and CDR2 (germline): SEHNR, FQNEAQ (reference sequence). CDR3: CASSPGGTSGTNEQFF. CDR3 nucleotide sequence: TGTGCCAGCAGCCCAGGGGGGACTAGCGGGACCAATGAGCAGTTCTTC.

Note on this clone: At one of its ends the junction is not consistent with the germline gene, which may arise from a read error. V gene TRBV5-1 combines with J gene TRBJ2-5; TRBD1 matches 8 bases. The CDR3 runs 14 residues. Per the germline V gene, CDR1 is SGHRS and CDR2 is YFSETQ. CDR3 loop: CASSLGQGAETQHF. CDR3 nucleotide sequence: TGCGCCAGCAGCTTGGGCCAGGGGGCAGAGACCCAGCACTTC. Complete variable domain (other parts from reference TRBV5-1 and TRBJ2-5): KAGVTQTPRYLIKTRGQQVTLSCSPISGHRSVSWYQQTPGQGLQFLFEYFSETQRNKGNFPGRFSGRQFSNSRSEMNVSTLELGDSALYLCASSLGQGAETQHFGPGTRLLVL.

A remark on this clone: A much larger clonotype is one base distant, so this may be a read error. The CDR3 DNA is TGTGCCAGCAGAAGGACTAGCGGGAATGAGCAGTTCTTC. Amino acid sequence: CASRRTSGNEQFF. The chain joins TRBV7-2 to TRBJ2-1; TRBD2 matches at 11 bases. CDR1 and CDR2 from the germline V gene are SGHTA and FQGNSA. This CDR3 contains 13 residues. The V and J ends lost 6 bases and 7 bases, in that order; junction bases with no gene match: 2.

J is TRBJ2-5 and V is TRBV6-1; 7 bases agree with TRBD2. Germline V gene lookup returns CDR1 MNHNS and CDR2 SASEGT. The trim removed 7 bases at V and 4 bases at J, leaving 9 bases unmatched. The CDR3 has 14 residues. In DNA form, the CDR3 reads TGTGCCAGCACCGTGGGAGGGCCATCAGAGACCCAGTACTTC. Protein: CASTVGGPSETQYF.

This clone was observed a few times. V gene TRBV28 combines with J gene TRBJ1-1, with a tentative D call TRBD1 (6 bases). CDR1 and CDR2 (germline): MDHEN, SYDVKM. The V gene lost 4 bases and the J gene lost 3 bases, with 12 bases spanning the gap. The CDR3 covers 14 residues. CDR3 region: CASSSRGEYTEAFF. The CDR3 coding sequence is TGTGCCAGCAGTTCCAGGGGAGAGTACACTGAAGCTTTCTTT.

This clone was recorded a few times. The V and J genes are TRBV19 and TRBJ1-1, with a tentative D call TRBD1 (6 bases). The germline V gene encodes CDR1 LNHDA and CDR2 SQIVND (reference sequence). The CDR3 loop spans 14 amino acids. Trimming pared 5 bases from V and 4 bases from J, leaving 14 bases between. The CDR3 DNA is TGTGCCAGTAGTGATCGGGGGCGAGGCACTGAAGCTTTCTTT. This gives the protein CASSDRGRGTEAFF. The full variable domain, with the rest looked up from reference TRBV19 and TRBJ1-1, is DGGITQSPKYLFRKEGQNVTLSCEQNLNHDAMYWYRQDPGQGLRLIYYSQIVNDFQKGDIAEGYSVSREKKESFPLTVTSAQKNPTAFYLCASSDRGRGTEAFFGQGTRLTVV.

Comment on this clone: Other DNA sequences in the same sample also yield this CDR3. This sequence joins TRBV15 and TRBJ1-2; D remains ambiguous. The germline CDR1 and CDR2 sequences are LNHNV and YYDKDF (reference sequence). Trimming cost V 0 bases and J 5 bases, with 7 bases left between them. The CDR3 has 13 residues. For the CDR3, the DNA is TGTGCCACCAGCAGAGATGGAGGATATGGCTACACCTTC. Translating gives CATSRDGGYGYTF.

The J gene is TRBJ2-5, the V gene TRBV14; D may be TRBD1 (6 bases). Germline V gene lookup returns CDR1 SGHDN and CDR2 FVKESK. Trimming removed 2 bases from V and 7 bases from J, with 17 bases in between. The CDR3 runs to 15 residues. DNA of the CDR3: TGTGCCAGCAGCCAAAATTGGGGGCAGGGCGTGACCCAGTACTTC. Protein: CASSQNWGQGVTQYF.

The V and J genes are TRBV4-1 and TRBJ1-1; D possibly corresponds to TRBD1 (6 bases). The germline V and J ends were trimmed by 0 bases and 4 bases, with 27 bases remaining between them. CDR1 MGHRA and CDR2 YSYEKL come from the germline V gene. The length of the CDR3 is 20 residues. Written as DNA, the CDR3 is TGCGCCAGCAGCCAAGATAGGCTTATCGGGGACACAAAGTTTTTCACTGAAGCTTTCTTT. The encoded protein is CASSQDRLIGDTKFFTEAFF.

The chain uses TRBV9 and TRBJ2-2; D perhaps matches TRBD1 (5 bases). Germline V gene data show CDR1 as SGDLS and CDR2 as YYNGEE. The CDR3 is 15 amino acids. V lost 5 bases, J lost 0 bases, and 11 bases lay in between. The CDR3 DNA reads as TGTGCCAGCAGTCGACAGTCCGCGAACACCGGGGAGCTGTTTTTT. It yields the protein CASSRQSANTGELFF. The full variable domain, its missing parts supplied by reference TRBV9 and TRBJ2-2, is DSGVTQTPKHLITATGQRVTLRCSPRSGDLSVYWYQQSLDQGLQFLIQYYNGEERAKGNILERFSAQQFPDLHSELNLSSLELGDSALYFCASSRQSANTGELFFGEGSRLTVL.

To note about this clone: Other DNA sequences from this sample encode an identical CDR3 as well. The rearrangement joins TRBV7-3 to TRBJ2-1; the D is unclear. Trimming took 2 bases from V and 0 from J, leaving 8 bases between them. The CDR3 totals 15 residues. Germline values: CDR1 SGHTA, CDR2 FQGTGA. The CDR3 sequence is CASSLALSSYNEQFF. CDR3 coding DNA: TGTGCCAGCAGCTTAGCTCTGAGCTCCTACAATGAGCAGTTCTTC.

This clone was observed many times. This chain links TRBV10-3 with TRBJ1-2, with a weak D call TRBD1 (5 bases). Trimming pared 3 bases from V and 3 bases from J, leaving 5 bases between. This CDR3 region has 12 residues. Germline CDR1 and CDR2: ENHRY and SYGVKD. The CDR3 loop reads CAISDRDYGYTF. CDR3 nucleotide sequence: TGTGCCATCAGTGACAGGGACTATGGCTACACCTTC.

The sample holds a few counts of this clone. The chain employs TRBV15 and TRBJ1-3; 8 bases fit TRBD1. With V trimmed by 10 bases and J by 4 bases, 3 bases remained unmatched. The CDR3 consists of 12 residues. Per the germline V gene, CDR1 is LNHNV and CDR2 is YYDKDF (reference sequence). CDR3 loop: CASQGAGNTIYF. CDR3 coding DNA: TGTGCCAGTCAGGGGGCAGGAAACACCATATATTTT.

This clone was counted between two and nine times. This chain uses TRBV2 with TRBJ1-1, with D possibly matching TRBD1 (6 bases). Germline V lookup: CDR1 SNHLY, CDR2 FYNNEI. V lost 6 bases and J lost 5, with 7 bases in between. The CDR3 totals 11 residues. CDR3 in amino acids: CASSTGTEAFF. For the CDR3, the DNA is TGTGCCAGCAGCACAGGGACTGAAGCTTTCTTT.